One sample yielded the 9 T cell receptor beta chains listed below, sequenced in a study of T cells after yellow fever vaccination. MiXCR, applied by TCRdb to the 5' RACE reads, yields one record per CDR3 protein. Of about 430,000 distinct CDR3 sequences listed, around 20% were seen once; the top ten hold 15% to 20%. The sequences come from PBMCs, collected before the yellow fever booster vaccination. These receptor sequences come from a man between 18 and 29 years old who received the YFV17D yellow fever vaccine.

This clonotype was recorded a few times. This chain links TRBV5-1 with TRBJ1-1, with TRBD1 as a possible D gene (5 bases). The CDR3 covers 15 residues. Looked up from germline, CDR1 is SGHRS and CDR2 is YFSETQ. Deletions cut 1 base from V and 4 bases from J, with 14 bases between. The DNA for the CDR3 is TGCGCCAGCAGCTTGTTCAGGGCCCAGGGCACTGAAGCTTTCTTT. Protein: CASSLFRAQGTEAFF.

The CDR3 DNA is TGTGCCAGCGCGGGCCCCAATCAGCCCCAGCATTTT. Its translation: CASAGPNQPQHF. This sequence joins TRBV28 and TRBJ1-5; D gene unclear. CDR1 and CDR2 from the germline V gene are MDHEN and SYDVKM. V gave up 8 bases and J gave up 3 bases, with 8 bases separating them. This CDR3 is 12 amino acids long.

V gene TRBV29-1 combines with J gene TRBJ2-7; 8 positions match TRBD1. The germline CDR1 and CDR2 sequences are SQVTM and ANQGSEA. The CDR3 is 13 residues long. After removal of 6 bases from V and 1 base from J, the junction contained 5 bases not matched to a gene. The CDR3 DNA reads as TGCAGCGTAGGGACAGGTTCTTCCTACGAGCAGTACTTC. It yields the protein CSVGTGSSYEQYF.

The rearrangement uses TRBV6-1 and TRBJ1-2, with TRBD1 identical over 9 bases. V lost 6 bases, J lost 4 bases, and 9 bases stayed unmatched. Germline-derived CDR1 and CDR2 are MNHNS and SASEGT. The CDR3 covers 15 residues. The CDR3 DNA reads as TGTGCCAGCAGCCAACACCGGGACAGGGTCTATGGCTACACCTTC. Translated, it gives CASSQHRDRVYGYTF.

The CDR3 loop is CSALGTSGGSLSSYNEQFF. CDR3 nucleotide sequence: TGCAGTGCGCTTGGGACTAGCGGGGGGTCCTTGAGCTCCTACAATGAGCAGTTCTTC. The chain joins TRBV20-1 to TRBJ2-1; 15 bases line up with TRBD2. The length of the CDR3 is 19 residues. Trimming cost V 6 bases and J 0 bases; bases outside gene matches: 12. Germline V gene data show CDR1 as DFQATT and CDR2 as SNEGSKA (reference sequence).

This clonotype was seen ten or more times. V gene TRBV20-1 combines with J gene TRBJ2-1, with a tentative D call TRBD1 (6 bases). The CDR3 spans 13 residues. Between the trimmed V and J ends, which lost 6 bases and 0 bases, there was a span of 9 bases. Germline CDR1 DFQATT, CDR2 SNEGSKA (reference sequence). This CDR3 is CSAGTYSYNEQFF. The CDR3 nucleotides read TGCAGTGCAGGGACATACTCCTACAATGAGCAGTTCTTC.

V gene TRBV4-1 combines with J gene TRBJ2-1, with D uncertain. This CDR3 is 16 amino acids long. Trimming shortened V by 3 bases and J by 4 bases, and 16 bases separated the two germline ends. In germline, CDR1 is MGHRA, CDR2 YSYEKL. The CDR3 DNA sequence: TGCGCCAGCAGCCACCCAACGGGCATAGAGTACAATGAGCAGTTCTTC. Its translation is CASSHPTGIEYNEQFF.

This clonotype was observed a single time. This chain links TRBV10-3 with TRBJ2-3, with D unclear. The CDR3 has 15 residues. Germline V gives CDR1 ENHRY, CDR2 SYGVKD. Trimming pared 5 bases from V and 1 base from J, leaving 13 bases between. CDR3 nucleotide sequence: TGTGCCATCAGTTTGGACGGATACGGCACAGATACGCAGTATTTT. Protein: CAISLDGYGTDTQYF.

In its sample, this clonotype was seen a few times. The chain combines TRBV20-1 with TRBJ2-1; D uncertain. The CDR3 consists of 13 residues. V lost 0 bases and J lost 6, with 9 bases in between. Per germline, CDR1 DFQATT and CDR2 SNEGSKA (reference sequence). The CDR3 nucleotides are TGCAGTGCTAGAGATCGGGCCCGCAATGAGCAGTTCTTC. This translates into CSARDRARNEQFF.